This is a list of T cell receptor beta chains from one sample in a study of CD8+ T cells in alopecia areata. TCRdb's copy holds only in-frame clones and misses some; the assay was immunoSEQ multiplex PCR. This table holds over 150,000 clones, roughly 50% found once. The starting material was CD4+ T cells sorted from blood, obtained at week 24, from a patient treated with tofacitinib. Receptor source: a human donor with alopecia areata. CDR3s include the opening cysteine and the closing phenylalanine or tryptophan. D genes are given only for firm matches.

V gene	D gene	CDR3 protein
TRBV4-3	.	CASSQTGSTQYF
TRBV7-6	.	CASSLAAASYEQYF
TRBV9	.	CASSVSFGRDNGYTF
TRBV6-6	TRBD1	CASSSQGGGYTF
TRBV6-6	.	CASSYFSSSSYNEQFF
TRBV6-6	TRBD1	CASSHGQAAQPQHF
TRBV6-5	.	CASSRFKGWSYEQYF
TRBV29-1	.	CSVKKAPYEQYF
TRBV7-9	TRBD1	CASSLVSGGRETQYF
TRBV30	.	CAWSVQEASTDTQYF